This TCR beta chain emerged from a study of shared clonotypes between healthy human individuals. About the study: Each donor's CD4 naive and CD4 memory cells filled three plates apiece, CD8 naive two, and CD8 memory one.

Comments on this clone: The antigen is undetermined.

This table comes from immunoSEQ multiplex PCR, and its TCRdb copy is limited to in-frame clones, with some not included. The top ten hold 0.057% of the sample, which has approximately 620,000 clones, 97% seen once. Adults of Caucasian background living in Nashville, Tennessee made up all donors. This CDR3 comprises 13 residues. Germline V gene sequence: CDR1 MGHDK, CDR2 SYGVNS. Study-wide results and caveats: Naive CD4 clonotypes overlapped across a handful of donors at roughly 5.1%.

The clonotype was recovered from a woman in her thirties in good health. The sequenced material came from naive CD4+ T cells sorted from blood. Noted subset: CD45RA+ positively selected. The chain employs TRBV25-1 and TRBJ2-5; no reliable D call. Gene TRBJ2-7 matches the end of the DNA better, so the J call may be wrong. The CDR3 protein is CASSPPDSYEQYF. CDR3 DNA sequence: TGTGCCAGCAGTCCTCCAGACTCCTACGAGCAGTACTTC.